This TCR beta chain was sequenced during a study of beta chain features in type 1 diabetes. Notes on the study in general: When VDJ junctions were examined, type 1 diabetes patients showed fewer insertions and more deletions. A PCR bias possibly favoring shorter templates would apply equally to patients and controls.

Naive, central memory, regulatory and stem cell-like memory cells within the CD4+ compartment were sorted using CD45RO/CCR7/CD25/CD127/CD95/CD27. Of the isolated RNA, all was reverse transcribed, and so the sequenced material was expressed TCRB transcripts. This table comes from immunoSEQ multiplex PCR, and its TCRdb copy is limited to in-frame clones, with some not included. The repertoire consists of approximately 140,000 clones, with 6.9% occurring once and the leading ten covering approximately 1.4%. This clone was detected a few times. Its antigen is unidentified. V gave up 6 bases and J gave up 0 bases; unmatched junction bases: 5. The length of the CDR3 is 14 residues. CDR1 and CDR2 (germline): MGHDK, SYGVNS.

The sample was central memory CD4+ T cells from blood. This receptor was obtained from a woman aged 25 to 39 in good health. The chain joins TRBV25-1 to TRBJ2-7, with 7 bases that match TRBD2. The CDR3 sequence is CASSLSGFSYEQYF. The CDR3, as DNA: TGTGCCAGCAGCCTTAGCGGGTTCTCCTACGAGCAGTACTTC.